One sample yielded the 18 T cell receptor beta chains listed below, sequenced in a study of CD8 T cells in ankylosing spondylitis. TCRdb re-called the 5' RACE reads with MiXCR, one entry per CDR3 protein. The table lists 150,000 to 200,000 distinct CDR3 sequences, about 16% of them singletons. Sequencing used blood, either unsorted or a sorted T cell fraction (not recorded which). These TCRs come from a male donor with ankylosing spondylitis or in good health (not recorded which).

The chain combines TRBV5-1 with TRBJ2-7, with D hard to call. The CDR3 consists of 14 residues. V lost 2 bases to trimming and J lost 4 bases, with 13 bases between them. The germline CDR1 and CDR2 sequences are SGHRS and YFSETQ. CDR3 in DNA: TGCGCCAGCAGCTTTTTGGGCAGAGCTTACGAGCAGTACTTC. It translates to CASSFLGRAYEQYF.

This clonotype was counted ten times or more. V gene TRBV11-3 combines with J gene TRBJ2-5; D is unclear. The CDR3 is 13 residues long. V lost 0 bases and J lost 5, with 7 bases in between. The germline gives CDR1 SGHNT, CDR2 YENEEA. The CDR3 spells CASSLDRYETQYF. In DNA form, the CDR3 reads TGTGCCAGCAGCTTAGATCGTTATGAGACCCAGTACTTC.

This clonotype was recorded many times. This chain connects TRBV10-3 to TRBJ2-5; 7 bases fit TRBD1. Germline CDR1 ENHRY, CDR2 SYGVKD. The ends lost 4 bases at V and 2 bases at J; junction bases unmatched: 7. This CDR3 is built from 15 residues. CDR3 bases: TGTGCCATCAGTGTTCGACCGGGACAGCAAGAGACCCAGTACTTC. This sequence encodes CAISVRPGQQETQYF.

There are many counts of this clonotype. CDR3 in amino acids: CASSSDGGYTF. CDR3 nucleotide sequence: TGCGCCAGCAGCTCGGACGGTGGCTACACCTTC. The chain combines TRBV5-1 with TRBJ1-2; D unresolved. This CDR3 is built from 11 residues. Germline CDR1 reads SGHRS; CDR2 reads YFSETQ. Trimming took off 3 bases at V and 7 bases at J, with 7 bases between the two ends.

This clonotype was detected a few times. This chain links TRBV7-8 with TRBJ2-3; 7 bases match TRBD2. Germline values: CDR1 SGHVS, CDR2 FQNEAQ. With 5 bases clipped from V and 4 bases from J, the junction kept 18 bases outside the gene matches. The length of the CDR3 is 18 residues. For the CDR3, the DNA is TGTGCCAGCAGCGACACTAGCGTGGCGCGAAAAGGGGCAGATACGCAGTATTTT. This translates into CASSDTSVARKGADTQYF.

This clonotype has a handful of counts. The chain carries TRBV28 and TRBJ1-6; D call uncertain. CDR3 length: 16 amino acids. V gave up 4 bases and J gave up 3 bases, with 13 bases separating them. Germline assignment: CDR1 MDHEN and CDR2 SYDVKM. In DNA form, the CDR3 reads TGTGCCAGCAGTTCTAATTCCGCCCGCTATAATTCACCCCTCCACTTT. This gives the protein CASSSNSARYNSPLHF.

This clonotype was counted only a few times. The chain is built from TRBV10-2 and TRBJ2-2; 7 nucleotides agree with TRBD2. V gave up 9 bases and J gave up 5 bases; unmatched junction bases: 3. CDR1 is WSHSY, CDR2 SAAADI, per germline. The CDR3 length is 12 residues. The CDR3 spells CASREETGELFF. The CDR3 nucleotides are TGCGCCAGTCGGGAGGAGACCGGGGAGCTGTTTTTT.

This clonotype occurred many times. V and J are TRBV6-2 or TRBV6-3 and TRBJ1-1; D possibly corresponds to TRBD1 (6 bases). V was clipped by 6 bases and J by 3 bases, with 11 bases between them. CDR3 length: 13 residues. Looked up from germline, CDR1 is MNHEY and CDR2 is SVGEGT. CDR3 DNA sequence: TGTGCCAGCAGCCTTGGACAGCACACTGAAGCTTTCTTT. Amino acid sequence: CASSLGQHTEAFF.

This clonotype was observed at least ten times. The rearrangement uses TRBV5-1 and TRBJ2-5, with 7 bases fitting TRBD2. The CDR3 runs 17 residues. Germline CDR1 and CDR2: SGHRS and YFSETQ. V dropped 0 bases and J dropped 3; count of bases not matched to a gene: 11. CDR3 nucleotides: TGCGCCAGCAGCTTGGGGACGAGCGGGGCTCGGGAAGAGACCCAGTACTTC. Translated, it gives CASSLGTSGAREETQYF.

This sequence joins TRBV2 and TRBJ2-2; tentatively, D is TRBD1 or TRBD2 (5 bases each). The CDR3 runs 16 residues. Trimming stripped 2 bases from V and 4 bases from J, with 14 bases between. CDR1 is SNHLY, CDR2 FYNNEI, per germline. The CDR3 sequence: CASSESGGEVTGELFF. The CDR3 nucleotides read TGTGCCAGCAGTGAAAGTGGGGGAGAGGTCACCGGGGAGCTGTTTTTT.

The rearrangement joins TRBV6-1 to TRBJ1-2; a weak D match, TRBD1 (5 bases). The CDR3 is 14 residues long. Trimming pared 5 bases from V and 7 bases from J, leaving 17 bases between. Per the germline V gene, CDR1 is MNHNS and CDR2 is SASEGT. CDR3 protein: CASSRTSGRCGYTF. The DNA of the CDR3 is TGTGCCAGCAGTCGCACCTCAGGGAGATGTGGCTACACCTTC.

This clonotype was recorded at least ten times. The J gene is TRBJ1-5, the V gene TRBV7-9, with D unclear. V lost 2 bases, J lost 0 bases, and 5 bases lay in between. This CDR3 spans 14 amino acids. Germline CDR1 is SEHNR and CDR2 is FQNEAQ (reference sequence). CDR3: CASSLLSSNQPQHF. The CDR3 nucleotides are TGTGCCAGCAGCTTACTGAGTAGCAATCAGCCCCAGCATTTT.

Many counts were recorded for this clonotype. J is TRBJ1-3 and V is TRBV12-3 or TRBV12-4; perhaps TRBD1 as D (5 bases). CDR3 length: 16 residues. Trimming stripped 7 bases from V and 0 bases from J, with 16 bases between. CDR3 amino acids: CASIPRRVSSGNTIYF. The CDR3 nucleotides read TGTGCCAGCATCCCTCGCAGGGTCTCCTCTGGAAACACCATATATTTT.

The chain is built from TRBV29-1 and TRBJ1-2; TRBD1 matches 9 bases. The ends lost 8 bases at V and 8 bases at J; junction bases unmatched: 6. Germline-derived CDR1 and CDR2 are SQVTM and ANQGSEA. The CDR3 spans 11 residues. This chain's CDR3 is CSSGTGNGYTF. In DNA form, the CDR3 reads TGCAGCTCGGGGACAGGGAACGGCTACACCTTC.

This clonotype came up a few times. V is TRBV12-3 or TRBV12-4 and J is TRBJ2-5; the D gene is possibly TRBD1 (5 bases). V lost 6 bases, J lost 2 bases, and 13 bases lay in between. The CDR3 is 14 residues long. CDR3 in amino acids: CASSPGAVQETQYF. The CDR3 DNA sequence: TGTGCCAGCAGCCCTGGGGCGGTTCAAGAGACCCAGTACTTC.

This clonotype was counted at least ten times. The chain couples TRBV5-1 to TRBJ1-2; 8 nucleotides match TRBD1. V lost 3 bases to trimming and J lost 3 bases; unmatched junction nucleotides: 7. Germline-derived CDR1 and CDR2 are SGHRS and YFSETQ. The CDR3 is made up of 15 amino acids. The chain's CDR3 is CASSYGQGLDYGYTF. The CDR3 coding sequence is TGCGCCAGCAGCTATGGACAGGGTTTGGACTATGGCTACACCTTC.

This clonotype was seen at least ten times. The chain employs TRBV14 and TRBJ2-7; 7 bases map to TRBD2. J was trimmed by 2 bases and V by 6 bases; bases with no gene match: 1. Germline V gives CDR1 SGHDN, CDR2 FVKESK. The CDR3 length is 12 residues. The CDR3, as DNA: TGTGCCAGCAGGGGAGGGACCTACGAGCAGTACTTC. Its translation is CASRGGTYEQYF. The variable domain in full, completed from reference TRBV14 and TRBJ2-7, reads EAGVTQFPSHSVIEKGQTVTLRCDPISGHDNLYWYRRVMGKEIKFLLHFVKESKQDESGMPNNRFLAERTGGTYSTLKVQPAELEDSGVYFCASRGGTYEQYFGPGTRLTVT.

In its sample, this clonotype was seen many times. The chain combines TRBV2 with TRBJ2-1; D possibly corresponds to TRBD2 (5 bases). Per germline, CDR1 SNHLY and CDR2 FYNNEI. This CDR3 has 16 residues. V lost 5 bases and J lost 0, with 14 bases in between. CDR3 nucleotide sequence: TGTGCCAGCAGTAGGAGCCAGGAGGTCTCCTACAATGAGCAGTTCTTC. This translates into CASSRSQEVSYNEQFF. The full variable domain, rest sourced from reference TRBV2 and TRBJ2-1, is EPEVTQTPSHQVTQMGQEVILRCVPISNHLYFYWYRQILGQKVEFLVSFYNNEISEKSEIFDDQFSVERPDGSNFTLKIRSTKLEDSAMYFCASSRSQEVSYNEQFFGPGTRLTVL.